The 8 T cell receptor beta chains listed next were all sequenced from one sample in a study of shared clonotypes between healthy human individuals. Using immunoSEQ multiplex PCR, the repertoire was profiled, and TCRdb retains in-frame clones only, with some absent. The sample has 450,000 to 500,000 clones, around 80% seen once. Sequenced sample: PBMCs. The receptor set was obtained from a middle-aged woman in good health. Some clones in this sample may be carry-over from other donors' samples.

The CDR3: CASSQDLGFGYTF. The CDR3 DNA is TGTGCCAGCAGCCAAGACTTGGGGTTTGGCTACACCTTC. The chain combines TRBV14 with TRBJ1-2, with D uncertain. From germline, CDR1 is SGHDN and CDR2 FVKESK. Trimming pared 0 bases from V and 7 bases from J, leaving 9 bases between. This CDR3 has 13 residues.

The chain has TRBV7-8 and TRBJ1-6, with D possibly being TRBD1 (6 bases). Germline V gene lookup returns CDR1 SGHVS and CDR2 FQNEAQ. Trimming removed 5 bases at V and 9 bases at J, with 14 bases between. The CDR3 loop spans 14 amino acids. CDR3 sequence (DNA): TGTGCCAGCAGCACGGGACATCGTCCTTCACCCCTCCACTTT. Protein sequence: CASSTGHRPSPLHF.

The chain employs TRBV7-8 and TRBJ1-4; perhaps TRBD1 as D (6 bases). Germline assignment: CDR1 SGHVS and CDR2 FQNEAQ. Trimming left V 5 bases short and J 0 bases short, with 19 bases between. The CDR3 spans 18 residues. CDR3 DNA: TGTGCCAGCAGCACGGACAGCCTGATATCTGCAACTAATGAAAAACTGTTTTTT. Its protein product is CASSTDSLISATNEKLFF.

The chain combines TRBV21-1 with TRBJ2-7; the D segment call TRBD1 is taken from the table without a DNA check. TRBV21-1 is deemed a pseudogene. This CDR3 is built from 19 residues. CDR3 sequence (DNA): TGTGCCAGCAGCAAAGTGGTAGCCCTGCCTCGGACAGGGGCCGACGAGCAGTACTTC. It encodes CASSKVVALPRTGADEQYF.

This rearrangement joins TRBV7-2 to TRBJ2-1, with unresolved D. V lost 3 bases, J lost 3 bases, and 3 bases lay in between. Germline-derived CDR1 and CDR2 are SGHTA and FQGNSA. There are 12 residues in the CDR3. Written as DNA, the CDR3 is TGTGCCAGCAGCTTTATCTACAATGAGCAGTTCTTC. Protein product: CASSFIYNEQFF.

The table lists this clone with a few counts. The genes are TRBV7-2 and TRBJ2-3, with 9 bases fitting TRBD2. With V trimmed by 5 bases and J by 4 bases, 4 bases remained unmatched. CDR3 length: 14 amino acids. Germline-derived CDR1 and CDR2 are SGHTA and FQGNSA. CDR3 DNA sequence: TGTGCCAGCAGCGTGGGACTAGCTGCAGATACGCAGTATTTT. Residues: CASSVGLAADTQYF.

The chain couples TRBV11-3 to TRBJ2-2; 11 nucleotides match TRBD2. The V gene end was trimmed by 5 bases and the J gene end by 5 bases; junction bases not matched to a gene: 1. The CDR3 sequence is 14 residues long. CDR1 is SGHNT and CDR2 is YENEEA in the germline V gene. CDR3 sequence: CASSASGRTGELFF. The CDR3 DNA reads as TGTGCCAGCAGCGCTAGCGGGAGGACCGGGGAGCTGTTTTTT.

The chain carries TRBV5-1 and TRBJ2-3, with 7 nucleotides matching TRBD2. This CDR3 is built from 14 residues. CDR1 and CDR2 (germline): SGHRS, YFSETQ. After removal of 6 bases from V and 4 bases from J, the junction contained 8 bases not matched to a gene. Here the CDR3 DNA reads TGCGCCAGCACGGCGGGAGTGGGCGCAGATACGCAGTATTTT. Protein product: CASTAGVGADTQYF. Full variable domain (rest looked up from reference TRBV5-1 and TRBJ2-3): KAGVTQTPRYLIKTRGQQVTLSCSPISGHRSVSWYQQTPGQGLQFLFEYFSETQRNKGNFPGRFSGRQFSNSRSEMNVSTLELGDSALYLCASTAGVGADTQYFGPGTRLTVL.